The TCR beta chain described here comes from a study of blood T cells in healthy people across ages. The J segment lost 5 bases and the V segment lost 7 bases, leaving 10 bases of the junction unmatched. Germline V gene sequence: CDR1 MNHEY, CDR2 SVGEGT. CDR3 length equals 17 residues. Primed by a sample-barcoded 5' primer and a J-beta primer mix, a second PCR proceeded for 7 to 11 cycles. TCRdb analysed the 5' RACE reads with MiXCR anew, one entry per CDR3 protein. Among about 560,000 distinct CDR3 sequences listed, about 25% were seen once. In regard to this clonotype: This may arise from a read error, as a much more abundant clone is one base away.

These data also formed part of another study, on T cells of mothers and their children. From that paper: Sequencing got over 8.5 million TCR beta CDR3 reads from each mother and roughly 2.7 million from each child.

Sequenced: blood. The clonotype was recovered from a boy younger than 10 in good health. This chain connects TRBV6-2 or TRBV6-3 to TRBJ2-1, with 14 bases that match TRBD2. CDR3 coding DNA: TGTGCCAGCACCGCCAGGGGACTAGCGGGAGTCCACAATGAGCAGTTCTTC. Protein: CASTARGLAGVHNEQFF.